A single sample is the source of the 23 T cell receptor beta chains below, sequenced in a study of blood T cells in healthy people across ages. With a J-beta primer mix and a sample-barcoded 5' primer, a second PCR ran roughly 6 to 11 cycles. TCRdb redid the calling of the 5' RACE reads with MiXCR, one entry per CDR3 protein. Found here are 850,000 to 1,100,000 distinct CDR3 sequences, 35% to 40% of them singletons; the top ten hold around 13%. Sequencing was carried out using blood. Receptors originate from a man in his late teens or twenties in good health.

CDR3 in DNA: TGCGCCAGCAGTCGAAACAGGGGTCCGGACGAGCAGTACTTC. Translating it yields CASSRNRGPDEQYF. This chain uses TRBV4-3 with TRBJ2-7; TRBD1 aligns across 7 bases. Germline V gene lookup returns CDR1 LGHNA and CDR2 YSLEER. The trim removed 6 bases at V and 5 bases at J, leaving 10 bases unmatched. This CDR3 is built from 14 residues.

The gene calls are TRBV7-2 and TRBJ1-4, with 8 positions matching TRBD1. Germline assignment: CDR1 SGHTA and CDR2 FQGNSA. The CDR3 covers 14 residues. Trimming took 5 bases from V and 8 from J; bases not matched to a gene: 7. CDR3 sequence: CASSPTGQGEKLFF. CDR3 bases: TGTGCCAGCAGCCCTACCGGACAGGGAGAAAAACTGTTTTTT.

The CDR3: CASRFRTGSLGYTF. CDR3 in DNA: TGTGCCAGCAGGTTTAGGACAGGGTCGCTAGGCTACACCTTC. V and J are TRBV12-3 or TRBV12-4 and TRBJ1-2; 8 bases map to TRBD1. The CDR3 contains 14 residues. The V gene end was trimmed by 6 bases and the J gene end by 8 bases; junction bases not matched to a gene: 11.

This chain links TRBV12-5 with TRBJ2-1, with D perhaps TRBD2 (6 bases). Germline CDR1 reads LGHNT; CDR2 reads FRNRAP. The CDR3 contains 13 residues. V was clipped by 4 bases and J by 7 bases, with 11 bases between them. The CDR3 loop is CASGWVGGNEQFF. The CDR3 bases are TGTGCTAGTGGTTGGGTTGGAGGGAATGAGCAGTTCTTC.

To note about this clonotype: One junction end disagrees with the germline gene, perhaps due to a read error. The chain is built from TRBV12-3 or TRBV12-4 and TRBJ2-1, with D possibly matching TRBD2 (5 bases). CDR3 length: 13 residues. Written as DNA, the CDR3 is TGTACCAGCAGTTCGGGGTCCTGGGATGAGCAGTTCTTC. It is translated as CTSSSGSWDEQFF.

J is TRBJ2-7 and V is TRBV12-3 or TRBV12-4; tentative D call: TRBD2 (5 bases). There are 13 residues in the CDR3. Deletions cut 5 bases from V and 3 bases from J, with 11 bases between. The CDR3 DNA is TGTGCCAGCAGTGTACACGGGGACTACGAGCAGTACTTC. This translates into CASSVHGDYEQYF.

This clonotype was counted a few times. V is TRBV4-3 and J is TRBJ1-2; D unclear. Trimming cost V 0 bases and J 5 bases, with 13 bases left between them. The germline CDR1 and CDR2 sequences are LGHNA and YSLEER. This CDR3 is 15 amino acids long. CDR3 nucleotides: TGCGCCAGCAGCCAAGATATTAACCGACCGTATGGCTACACCTTC. Translation gives CASSQDINRPYGYTF.

V is TRBV6-1 and J is TRBJ1-2; tentatively, D is TRBD1 (5 bases). The V end lost 4 bases, the J end lost 3 bases, and 12 bases lay between the germline ends. This CDR3 is built from 14 residues. Per the germline V gene, CDR1 is MNHNS and CDR2 is SASEGT. The CDR3 DNA follows: TGTGCCAGCAGTGTGGACACGATATACTATGGCTACACCTTC. Encoded protein: CASSVDTIYYGYTF.

In its sample, this clonotype was seen a few times. The rearrangement uses TRBV20-1 and TRBJ1-2, with D possibly being TRBD1 (6 bases). V was trimmed by 4 bases and J by 6 bases, leaving 30 bases between them. The CDR3 totals 18 residues. In germline, CDR1 is DFQATT, CDR2 SNEGSKA (reference sequence). The CDR3 region is CSATDPVEDRLWGHGYTF. The DNA for the CDR3 is TGCAGTGCTACGGATCCGGTGGAAGACAGGCTCTGGGGCCATGGCTACACCTTC.

V usage is TRBV7-9 and J usage is TRBJ1-1, with D hard to call. Germline assignment: CDR1 SEHNR and CDR2 FQNEAQ (reference sequence). CDR3 length equals 15 residues. V lost 6 bases, J lost 3 bases, and 17 bases lay in between. The CDR3 sequence is CASSPQWGEDTEAFF. The DNA of the CDR3 is TGTGCCAGCAGTCCCCAGTGGGGAGAGGACACTGAAGCTTTCTTT.

V and J are TRBV27 and TRBJ2-3; no definite D call. CDR3 length: 12 residues. V was shortened by 5 bases and J by 5 bases, with 8 bases between the two germline ends. The germline CDR1 and CDR2 sequences are MNHEY and SMNVEV (reference sequence). The CDR3 DNA is TGTGCCAGCAGTAGGCGGTTAGATACGCAGTATTTT. This gives the protein CASSRRLDTQYF.

The CDR3 DNA sequence: TGTGCCAGCAGCCAAGATCGGGGACAGGGGGCCGGTAAAACTGAAGCTTTCTTT. It is translated as CASSQDRGQGAGKTEAFF. The chain couples TRBV3-1 to TRBJ1-1, with 12 bases fitting TRBD1. V gave up 0 bases and J gave up 5 bases; unmatched junction bases: 10. In germline, CDR1 is LGHDT, CDR2 YNNKEL (reference sequence). CDR3 length: 18 amino acids.

This clonotype appeared a few times. The V call is TRBV5-1, the J call TRBJ1-6, with D unclear. Germline V lookup: CDR1 SGHRS, CDR2 YFSETQ. With 0 bases removed from V and 10 bases from J, the gap between germline ends came to 8 bases. CDR3 size: 13 residues. The CDR3 loop reads CASSLESGSPLHF. Here the CDR3 DNA reads TGCGCCAGCAGCTTGGAAAGCGGGTCACCCCTCCACTTT.

This clonotype was recorded a few times. The chain recombines TRBV10-3 with TRBJ1-6; a weak D match, TRBD1 (5 bases). Trimming removed 4 bases at V and 5 bases at J, with 12 bases between. Per germline, CDR1 ENHRY and CDR2 SYGVKD. The CDR3 extends over 15 amino acids. In DNA form, the CDR3 reads TGTGCCATCAGTGGGTCCGGGACCCATAATTCACCCCTCCACTTT. Its translation: CAISGSGTHNSPLHF.

This clonotype was seen a handful of times. The genes are TRBV7-3 and TRBJ1-2; D is undetermined. Trimming took 5 bases from V and 1 from J, leaving 11 bases between them. Germline V gene lookup returns CDR1 SGHTA and CDR2 FQGTGA. CDR3 length: 14 residues. Here the CDR3 DNA reads TGTGCCAGCAGCCCCACCAGCAATAACTATGGCTACACCTTC. This gives the protein CASSPTSNNYGYTF.

This clonotype turned up a few times. V is TRBV6-5 and J is TRBJ1-4, with a possible D match to TRBD1 (6 bases). The V gene's germline CDR1 is MNHEY and CDR2 SVGAGI. V dropped 8 bases and J dropped 4 bases, with 14 bases sitting between them. The CDR3 is made up of 14 amino acids. In nucleotides, the CDR3 is TGTGCCAGCCAGCCCGGGGGCAATAATGAAAAACTGTTTTTT. Encoded protein: CASQPGGNNEKLFF.

The sample holds a few counts of this clonotype. The rearrangement uses TRBV7-2 and TRBJ2-3; a weak D match, TRBD2 (5 bases). The CDR3 consists of 18 residues. From germline, CDR1 is SGHTA and CDR2 FQGNSA. V lost 1 base and J lost 6, with 23 bases in between. CDR3 region: CASSLVFRSGSGGDTQYF. Written as DNA, the CDR3 is TGTGCCAGCAGCTTAGTTTTTAGGTCGGGGAGCGGCGGGGATACGCAGTATTTT.

This clonotype was found a few times. The V gene is TRBV9, the J gene TRBJ1-1; no definite D call. The CDR3 totals 15 residues. Germline-derived CDR1 and CDR2 are SGDLS and YYNGEE. The V end was cut by 0 bases, the J end by 1 base, with 10 bases between. The CDR3 coding sequence is TGTGCCAGCAGCGTAGCGCCGACGGCGAACACTGAAGCTTTCTTT. It encodes CASSVAPTANTEAFF. Full variable domain (missing parts from reference TRBV9 and TRBJ1-1): DSGVTQTPKHLITATGQRVTLRCSPRSGDLSVYWYQQSLDQGLQFLIQYYNGEERAKGNILERFSAQQFPDLHSELNLSSLELGDSALYFCASSVAPTANTEAFFGQGTRLTVV.

This sequence joins TRBV6-2 or TRBV6-3 and TRBJ2-7, with a weak D call TRBD1 (5 bases). This CDR3 has 18 amino acids. Germline lookup yields CDR1 MNHEY and CDR2 SVGEGT. Deletions cut 8 bases from V and 3 bases from J, with 29 bases between. CDR3 bases: TGTGCCAGCTTCAATTCAAAAGGGCTTGGGGCTGACTTCTACGAGCAGTACTTC. This codes for CASFNSKGLGADFYEQYF.

The chain carries TRBV6-4 and TRBJ2-7; no reliable D call. The CDR3 runs 13 residues. Trimming left V 7 bases short and J 6 bases short, with 16 bases between. Germline values: CDR1 MRHNA, CDR2 SNTAGT. CDR3 sequence reads: CASTRTAIVEQYF. The CDR3 nucleotides are TGTGCCAGCACTAGGACGGCGATTGTCGAGCAGTACTTC.

This clonotype was counted between two and nine times. This chain connects TRBV7-3 to TRBJ2-3, with D possibly matching TRBD2 (6 bases). The length of the CDR3 is 15 residues. CDR1 SGHTA and CDR2 FQGTGA come from the germline V gene. Trimming pared 5 bases from V and 0 bases from J, leaving 12 bases between. The CDR3 is CASSPIGGSTDTQYF. The CDR3 DNA is TGTGCCAGCAGCCCAATCGGGGGAAGCACAGATACGCAGTATTTT.

This clonotype was counted ten times or more. The chain has TRBV11-2 and TRBJ2-3; TRBD1 agrees at 7 bases. This CDR3 is 18 amino acids long. With V trimmed by 8 bases and J by 0 bases, 17 bases remained unmatched. Germline-derived CDR1 and CDR2 are SGHAT and FQNNGV. The CDR3 bases are TGTGCCAGCGTACTAACAGGGACAGCGAAGGCTAGCACAGATACGCAGTATTTT. Translation gives CASVLTGTAKASTDTQYF.

This clonotype was observed many times. CDR3 DNA: TGCAGTGCTAGAAGTCAATCCATTATCTACGAGCAGTACTTC. This gives the protein CSARSQSIIYEQYF. The chain has TRBV20-1 and TRBJ2-7; the D is unclear. The germline CDR1 and CDR2 sequences are DFQATT and SNEGSKA (reference sequence). The CDR3 is made up of 14 amino acids. V was cut by 2 bases and J by 3 bases, with 14 bases left in between.